This T cell receptor (beta chain) was sequenced during a study of T cells in women clearing cervical HPV infection. Study background: Cases' blood sampling followed lesion detection by median roughly 160 days (90 to 200). HLA type stays a possible confounder, typing being limited.

Notes on this clone: Antigen unknown. The read comes to an end 3 residues before the CDR3 does, leaving the germline J gene to fill in the end.

Sequenced by immunoSEQ multiplex PCR; TCRdb stores in-frame clones only, minus some. The table lists 20,000 to 30,000 clones. This CDR3 is built from 16 residues. The V gene's germline CDR1 is KGHSH and CDR2 LQKENI. Unmatched junction bases numbered 5, after V lost 0 bases and J lost 3 bases. Study-wide findings and caveats: It is unknown whether associations predate infection; no effector/memory or HPV-specific sorting.

Sequenced material: blood buffy coat. V gene TRBV18 combines with J gene TRBJ2-3; the match to TRBD2 covers 8 bases. The sequence was collected from a woman between 18 and 75 years old with a cervical HPV16 infection that either progressed to CIN3+ or cleared (not recorded which). The CDR3 sequence: CASSPPAGGGTDTQYF. The part of the CDR3 DNA that was read is TGTGCCAGCTCACCACCTGCGGGGGGCGGTACAGATACG. Together with reference TRBV18 and TRBJ2-3, the CDR3 gives the full variable domain: NAGVMQNPRHLVRRRGQEARLRCSPMKGHSHVYWYRQLPEEGLKFMVYLQKENIIDESGMPKERFSAEFPKEGPSILRIQQVVRGDSAAYFCASSPPAGGGTDTQYFGPGTRLTVL.